These 31 T cell receptor beta chains came from one sample sequenced in a study of blood T cell repertoires in COVID-19. Libraries were prepared by immunoSEQ multiplex PCR; TCRdb keeps only in-frame clonotypes and omits some of them. The data hold about 370,000 clones, with around 92% observed a single time. The sequenced material came from peripheral blood. All receptors derive from a woman under 40 with COVID-19, enrolled during active disease.

The J gene is TRBJ1-1, the V gene TRBV5-5; D remains unclear. Trimming stripped 3 bases from V and 1 base from J, with 19 bases between. The germline V gene encodes CDR1 SGHKS and CDR2 YYEKEE (reference sequence). This CDR3 comprises 17 residues. As DNA, the CDR3 is TGTGCCAGCAGCTGGGCCTTCGGGGAAATGAAGAACACTGAAGCTTTCTTT. Protein: CASSWAFGEMKNTEAFF.

The J gene is TRBJ1-3, the V gene TRBV2, with 8 bases fitting TRBD1. Per germline, CDR1 SNHLY and CDR2 FYNNEI. J gave up 2 bases and V 5 bases, and 2 bases lay outside the gene matches. The CDR3 is made up of 14 amino acids. This CDR3 reads CASSLDRAGNTIYF. Here the CDR3 DNA reads TGTGCCAGCAGTTTGGACAGGGCTGGAAACACCATATATTTT.

Points on this clone: Other DNA sequences in the same sample also yield this CDR3. This chain uses TRBV6-5 with TRBJ2-7; 10 positions agree with TRBD1. The CDR3 runs 13 residues. Losses at the gene ends were 2 bases for V and 6 bases for J; bases not matched to a gene: 1. CDR1 and CDR2 (germline): MNHEY, SVGAGI. This chain's CDR3 is CASSYGTGVEQYF. The CDR3 nucleotides read TGTGCCAGCAGTTACGGGACAGGGGTCGAGCAGTACTTC.

The genes are TRBV5-4 and TRBJ2-5; 8 bases are shared with TRBD2. After removal of 4 bases from V and 5 bases from J, the junction contained 7 bases not matched to a gene. The CDR3 is made up of 14 amino acids. CDR1 SGHNT and CDR2 YYREEE come from the germline V gene (reference sequence). The CDR3 DNA reads as TGTGCCAGCAGCAATGGACTAGCAAAGGAGACCCAGTACTTC. Translated: CASSNGLAKETQYF.

The rearrangement links TRBV7-9 to TRBJ2-1; TRBD2 agrees at 12 bases. The CDR3 spans 15 residues. Germline V gives CDR1 SEHNR, CDR2 FQNEAQ (reference sequence). Germline trimming cut 0 bases from V and 9 bases from J; bases unmatched to any gene: 3. This CDR3 reads CASSLALAGGSEQFF. The DNA for the CDR3 is TGTGCCAGCAGCTTAGCGCTAGCGGGAGGGAGTGAGCAGTTCTTC.

This sequence joins TRBV29-1 and TRBJ1-3; a weak D match, TRBD1 (6 bases). The CDR3 runs 16 residues. V was pared by 1 base and J by 3 bases, with 16 bases between. Germline CDR1 SQVTM, CDR2 ANQGSEA. In nucleotides, the CDR3 is TGCAGCGTTGAAGGTCCAGGGGCGGCTGGTGGAAACACCATATATTTT. This codes for CSVEGPGAAGGNTIYF. Full variable domain (outside the CDR3, taken from reference TRBV29-1 and TRBJ1-3): SAVISQKPSRDICQRGTSLTIQCQVDSQVTMMFWYRQQPGQSLTLIATANQGSEATYESGFVIDKFPISRPNLTFSTLTVSNMSPEDSSIYLCSVEGPGAAGGNTIYFGEGSWLTVV.

The V gene is TRBV5-4, the J gene TRBJ2-3; 7 bases map to TRBD1. The J segment lost 3 bases and the V segment lost 4 bases, leaving 14 bases of the junction unmatched. This CDR3 is 17 amino acids long. The germline gives CDR1 SGHNT, CDR2 YYREEE (reference sequence). Written as DNA, the CDR3 is TGTGCCAGCAGCCCGAGCACCATTAGGGGGCCAACAGATACGCAGTATTTT. Residues: CASSPSTIRGPTDTQYF.

V is TRBV6-6 and J is TRBJ1-1; D is possibly TRBD1 (5 bases). Deletions cut 6 bases from V and 4 bases from J, with 12 bases between. The CDR3 is 13 amino acids. Germline V CDR1 and CDR2: MNHNY, SVGAGI (reference sequence). CDR3 nucleotide sequence: TGTGCCAGCAGGGCAGGGATCGGCACTGAAGCTTTCTTT. Protein: CASRAGIGTEAFF.

This clone appeared once. This specimen includes other DNA sequences encoding the same CDR3. This chain connects TRBV15 to TRBJ2-1; 11 bases fit TRBD1. Germline lookup yields CDR1 LNHNV and CDR2 YYDKDF (reference sequence). With 3 bases clipped from V and 4 bases from J, the junction kept 2 bases outside the gene matches. The CDR3 extends over 15 amino acids. DNA for the CDR3: TGTGCCACCAGCAGGGACAGGGGGCAGTACAATGAGCAGTTCTTC. This codes for CATSRDRGQYNEQFF. Together with reference TRBV15 and TRBJ2-1, the CDR3 gives the full variable domain: DAMVIQNPRYQVTQFGKPVTLSCSQTLNHNVMYWYQQKSSQAPKLLFHYYDKDFNNEADTPDNFQSRRPNTSFCFLDIRSPGLGDTAMYLCATSRDRGQYNEQFFGPGTRLTVL.

The chain combines TRBV5-1 with TRBJ2-7; 11 bases agree with TRBD2. After removal of 2 bases from V and 6 bases from J, the junction contained 13 bases not matched to a gene. The CDR3 covers 17 residues. CDR1 and CDR2 from the germline V gene are SGHRS and YFSETQ. The CDR3 is CASSLLAGVSSGLEQYF. CDR3 DNA sequence: TGCGCCAGCAGCTTACTAGCGGGGGTATCTTCGGGCCTCGAGCAGTACTTC.

The chain couples TRBV28 to TRBJ2-3, with 7 bases that match TRBD2. Per the germline V gene, CDR1 is MDHEN and CDR2 is SYDVKM. This CDR3 region has 14 residues. Unmatched junction bases numbered 9, after V lost 10 bases and J lost 2 bases. The CDR3 loop reads CATREAGVTDTQYF. CDR3 in DNA: TGTGCCACCAGGGAGGCGGGAGTCACAGATACGCAGTATTTT.

J is TRBJ2-7 and V is TRBV18; no definite D call. The CDR3 runs to 13 residues. The V and J ends lost 3 bases and 5 bases respectively, with 11 bases between them. Germline CDR1 is KGHSH and CDR2 is LQKENI. CDR3 sequence (DNA): TGTGCCAGCTCACCTGGTGAGGCCAACGAGCAGTACGTC. It codes for CASSPGEANEQYV.

V gene TRBV4-1 combines with J gene TRBJ2-2; 7 nucleotides align to TRBD1. The CDR3 contains 16 residues. The germline V gene encodes CDR1 MGHRA and CDR2 YSYEKL. Trimming took 4 bases from V and 6 from J; bases not matched to a gene: 11. The CDR3 here is CASSRRRQGAAGELFF. The DNA of the CDR3 is TGCGCCAGCAGCCGCCGACGACAGGGTGCGGCCGGGGAGCTGTTTTTT.

The J gene is TRBJ2-7, the V gene TRBV2; tentatively, D is TRBD1 (5 bases). The CDR3 length is 14 residues. V was clipped by 6 bases and J by 5 bases, with 17 bases between them. Germline CDR1 reads SNHLY; CDR2 reads FYNNEI. CDR3 loop: CASSPLFGRDEQYV. For the CDR3, the DNA is TGTGCCAGCAGCCCCCTTTTCGGCAGGGACGAGCAGTACGTC.

This clone was found once. The chain couples TRBV5-1 to TRBJ1-1, with 8 bases that match TRBD1. With 3 bases clipped from V and 10 bases from J, the junction kept 5 bases outside the gene matches. This CDR3 spans 12 amino acids. The germline CDR1 and CDR2 sequences are SGHRS and YFSETQ. CDR3 sequence reads: CASSSQDRGAFF. The CDR3 coding sequence is TGCGCCAGCAGCTCACAAGACAGGGGAGCTTTCTTT. Full variable domain (outside the CDR3, taken from reference TRBV5-1 and TRBJ1-1): KAGVTQTPRYLIKTRGQQVTLSCSPISGHRSVSWYQQTPGQGLQFLFEYFSETQRNKGNFPGRFSGRQFSNSRSEMNVSTLELGDSALYLCASSSQDRGAFFGQGTRLTVV.

This chain joins TRBV7-2 and TRBJ1-1, with D unresolved. The CDR3 totals 12 residues. Germline lookup yields CDR1 SGHTA and CDR2 FQGNSA. Deletions cut 8 bases from V and 7 bases from J, with 14 bases between. CDR3 nucleotide sequence: TGTGCCAGCGAACATCCAGGTATTGAAGCTTTCTTT. This translates into CASEHPGIEAFF.

This chain connects TRBV28 to TRBJ2-1; the match to TRBD2 covers 9 bases. The V gene end was trimmed by 10 bases and the J gene end by 5 bases; junction bases not matched to a gene: 12. The germline CDR1 and CDR2 sequences are MDHEN and SYDVKM. This CDR3 contains 15 residues. CDR3 residues: CATDLGGGADNEQFF. The CDR3 nucleotides are TGTGCCACCGACCTCGGCGGGGGGGCGGACAATGAGCAGTTCTTC.

The rearrangement links TRBV7-8 to TRBJ2-7, with a possible D match to TRBD1 (6 bases). This CDR3 region has 16 residues. The V end was cut by 5 bases, the J end by 2 bases, with 19 bases between. Per germline, CDR1 SGHVS and CDR2 FQNEAQ. In nucleotides, the CDR3 is TGTGCCAGCAGCCATAAGGAGTGGGCAGGGGCCTACGAGCAGTACTTC. It specifies CASSHKEWAGAYEQYF.

V usage is TRBV7-9 and J usage is TRBJ2-7; 8 nucleotides line up with TRBD1. J lost 5 bases, V lost 4 bases, and 7 bases had no gene match. The CDR3 consists of 14 residues. CDR1 SEHNR and CDR2 FQNEAQ come from the germline V gene (reference sequence). The CDR3 DNA follows: TGTGCCAGCAGCTCGTGGGAGGACAGGGACGAGCAGTACTTC. Its translation: CASSSWEDRDEQYF.

The rearrangement links TRBV2 to TRBJ1-1; TRBD1 is a possible D gene (5 bases). V dropped 7 bases and J dropped 5 bases, with 17 bases sitting between them. CDR1 is SNHLY and CDR2 is FYNNEI in the germline V gene. The CDR3 has 14 residues. CDR3 loop: CASNDDGAWTEAFF. Here the CDR3 DNA reads TGTGCCAGCAACGACGATGGGGCTTGGACTGAAGCTTTCTTT. Combining the CDR3 with reference TRBV2 and TRBJ1-1 gives the whole variable domain EPEVTQTPSHQVTQMGQEVILRCVPISNHLYFYWYRQILGQKVEFLVSFYNNEISEKSEIFDDQFSVERPDGSNFTLKIRSTKLEDSAMYFCASNDDGAWTEAFFGQGTRLTVV.

The chain couples TRBV18 to TRBJ2-7; D call uncertain. CDR3 length: 15 residues. Germline V gene lookup returns CDR1 KGHSH and CDR2 LQKENI. With 6 bases removed from V and 4 bases from J, the gap between germline ends came to 19 bases. The CDR3 sequence is CASSLGGFGVYEQYV. The CDR3, as DNA: TGTGCCAGCTCTCTGGGTGGATTCGGAGTTTACGAGCAGTACGTC.

The chain uses TRBV21-1 and TRBJ2-3; TRBD2 is the table's D call, not checked against the DNA. TRBV21-1 is listed as a pseudogene. The CDR3 is 19 residues long. The CDR3 nucleotides are TGTGCCAGCAGCAAAAACCTAGTTTGGTATGATTCGTGCGCAGATACGCAGTATTTT. As protein: CASSKNLVWYDSCADTQYF.

J is TRBJ2-2 and V is TRBV5-6, with TRBD2 matching over 9 bases. The ends lost 6 bases at V and 4 bases at J; junction bases unmatched: 10. Germline CDR1 and CDR2: SGHDT and YYEEEE. The CDR3 runs 16 residues. CDR3 sequence: CASTLRLAGFTGELFF. CDR3 nucleotide sequence: TGTGCCAGCACCCTTCGGCTAGCGGGATTCACCGGGGAGCTGTTTTTT.

This chain connects TRBV11-3 to TRBJ1-1; 10 bases line up with TRBD1. The junction had 5 bases not matched to a gene; V was cut back by 2 bases and J by 5 bases. CDR1 and CDR2 (germline): SGHNT, YENEEA. The CDR3 loop spans 15 amino acids. The CDR3 region is CASSLRTGGFTEAFF. The CDR3 nucleotides are TGTGCCAGCAGCTTACGGACAGGGGGATTTACTGAAGCTTTCTTT.

This rearrangement joins TRBV5-4 to TRBJ2-1; maybe TRBD1 (5 bases). CDR1 and CDR2 (germline): SGHNT, YYREEE (reference sequence). CDR3 length: 14 residues. V shed 0 bases and J shed 8 bases, with 12 bases lying between them. The CDR3 DNA is TGTGCCAGCAGCTTGGCCAGGGAATTGGATGAGCAGTTCTTC. Encoded protein: CASSLARELDEQFF.

This chain joins TRBV6-2 or TRBV6-3 and TRBJ1-2, with unresolved D. This CDR3 comprises 17 residues. Germline CDR1 and CDR2: MNHEY and SVGEGT. V gave up 2 bases and J gave up 0 bases, with 16 bases separating them. CDR3 loop: CASSYGEWEISNYGYTF. Here the CDR3 DNA reads TGTGCCAGCAGTTACGGGGAGTGGGAGATCTCTAACTATGGCTACACCTTC.

The chain joins TRBV4-1 to TRBJ2-1; possible D gene TRBD1, 5 bases. CDR3 length: 15 residues. CDR1 and CDR2 (germline): MGHRA, YSYEKL. V gave up 2 bases and J gave up 6 bases, with 14 bases separating them. CDR3 coding DNA: TGCGCCAGCAGCCAAAATAGGGGCAGGGCCAATGAGCAGTTCTTC. The encoded protein is CASSQNRGRANEQFF.

V and J are TRBV5-1 and TRBJ2-6, with 7 bases that match TRBD1. The V and J ends lost 0 bases and 0 bases, in that order; junction bases with no gene match: 9. The CDR3 spans 19 residues. Germline CDR1 is SGHRS and CDR2 is YFSETQ. CDR3 sequence: CASSLVGTAISSGANVLTF. The CDR3 nucleotides are TGCGCCAGCAGCTTGGTTGGGACAGCGATCAGCTCTGGGGCCAACGTCCTGACTTTC. The full variable domain, in which reference TRBV5-1 and TRBJ2-6 provide the parts outside the CDR3, is KAGVTQTPRYLIKTRGQQVTLSCSPISGHRSVSWYQQTPGQGLQFLFEYFSETQRNKGNFPGRFSGRQFSNSRSEMNVSTLELGDSALYLCASSLVGTAISSGANVLTFGAGSRLTVL.

This clone showed up just a few times. This rearrangement joins TRBV2 to TRBJ1-5, with D perhaps TRBD1 (6 bases). Germline V gene sequence: CDR1 SNHLY, CDR2 FYNNEI. The CDR3 has 15 amino acids. V was pared by 3 bases and J by 0 bases, with 9 bases between. CDR3 in DNA: TGTGCCAGCAGTGACCCCAGGGGTAGCAATCAGCCCCAGCATTTT. Its translation: CASSDPRGSNQPQHF.

The chain joins TRBV11-3 to TRBJ2-1, with 7 bases fitting TRBD1. This CDR3 has 15 residues. Looked up from germline, CDR1 is SGHNT and CDR2 is YENEEA. The J segment lost 7 bases and the V segment lost 1 base, leaving 7 bases of the junction unmatched. The CDR3 DNA reads as TGTGCCAGCAGCTTAGTCAAGGGGGCGAGGAATGAGCAGTTCTTC. Amino acid sequence: CASSLVKGARNEQFF.

This sequence joins TRBV7-2 and TRBJ2-2; a weak D match, TRBD1 (6 bases). The germline CDR1 and CDR2 sequences are SGHTA and FQGNSA. The CDR3 covers 15 residues. Trimming left V 3 bases short and J 11 bases short, with 19 bases between. CDR3 bases: TGTGCCAGCAGCTTTGGCCAGGGGTCTTTCGACGAGCTGTTTTTT. As protein: CASSFGQGSFDELFF.